Following are 25 T cell receptor beta chains from one sample sequenced in a study of shared clonotypes between healthy human individuals. Here immunoSEQ multiplex PCR was the method, and the copy in TCRdb shows in-frame clones only, minus some. Among 2 million to 2.5 million clones listed, 85% to 95% were seen once. The material sequenced was naive CD4+ T cells from PBMCs. Subset meaning: CD45RA+ positively selected. These receptors were obtained from a man between 18 and 29 years old in good health. Some clones in this sample may be carry-over from other donors' samples.

This chain connects TRBV15 to TRBJ1-3; perhaps TRBD1 as D (6 bases). This CDR3 comprises 16 residues. The V gene's germline CDR1 is LNHNV and CDR2 YYDKDF (reference sequence). V was trimmed by 5 bases and J by 0 bases, leaving 14 bases between them. CDR3 coding DNA: TGTGCCACCAGCCCCGGCCAGGGGAGCTCTGGAAACACCATATATTTT. This translates into CATSPGQGSSGNTIYF.

V gene TRBV7-9 combines with J gene TRBJ2-3, with TRBD2 as a possible D gene (6 bases). CDR3 length: 16 amino acids. Germline V CDR1 and CDR2: SEHNR, FQNEAQ (reference sequence). Deletions cut 0 bases from V and 3 bases from J, with 13 bases between. The CDR3 loop is CASSLASGRGTDTQYF. DNA for the CDR3: TGTGCCAGCAGCTTAGCCTCAGGTCGGGGGACAGATACGCAGTATTTT. Combining the CDR3 with reference TRBV7-9 and TRBJ2-3 gives the whole variable domain DTGVSQNPRHKITKRGQNVTFRCDPISEHNRLYWYRQTLGQGPEFLTYFQNEAQLEKSRLLSDRFSAERPKGSFSTLEIQRTEQGDSAMYLCASSLASGRGTDTQYFGPGTRLTVL.

The V gene is TRBV27, the J gene TRBJ2-6; D gene uncertain. Between the trimmed V and J ends, which lost 3 bases and 4 bases, there was a span of 7 bases. The CDR3 contains 14 residues. Germline values: CDR1 MNHEY, CDR2 SMNVEV (reference sequence). The CDR3 protein is CASSFDGGANVLTF. CDR3 bases: TGTGCCAGCAGTTTTGACGGAGGGGCCAACGTCCTGACTTTC.

The genes are TRBV5-1 and TRBJ2-1, with 9 bases matching TRBD2. The ends lost 1 base at V and 4 bases at J; junction bases unmatched: 6. CDR3 size: 16 residues. Looked up from germline, CDR1 is SGHRS and CDR2 is YFSETQ. DNA for the CDR3: TGCGCCAGCAGCTTGTCTGAGACTAGCGGATACAATGAGCAGTTCTTC. This codes for CASSLSETSGYNEQFF.

This clone appeared a few times. This chain connects TRBV19 to TRBJ1-5; TRBD1 matches 8 bases. The CDR3 length is 14 residues. Germline CDR1 is LNHDA and CDR2 is SQIVND (reference sequence). V trimming: 7 bases; J trimming: 3 bases; junction bases outside the gene matches: 5. Written as DNA, the CDR3 is TGTGCCAGTACCCGGGACAGGCTCAATCAGCCCCAGCATTTT. It codes for CASTRDRLNQPQHF.

The chain is built from TRBV9 and TRBJ1-3, with no clear D. This CDR3 has 14 amino acids. V was clipped by 4 bases and J by 0 bases, with 8 bases between them. In germline, CDR1 is SGDLS, CDR2 YYNGEE. The CDR3 here is CASSKVTSGNTIYF. The CDR3 DNA follows: TGTGCCAGCAGCAAGGTGACCTCTGGAAACACCATATATTTT.

This clone was seen just once. The chain has TRBV5-4 and TRBJ2-7; possible D gene TRBD2, 6 bases. V was pared by 4 bases and J by 4 bases, with 21 bases between. Germline V CDR1 and CDR2: SGHNT, YYREEE (reference sequence). This CDR3 has 16 amino acids. CDR3 amino acids: CASSAEAGRNTYEQYF. For the CDR3, the DNA is TGTGCCAGCAGCGCGGAAGCCGGGAGAAACACTTACGAGCAGTACTTC.

The chain links TRBV5-8 to TRBJ2-5; 10 bases agree with TRBD1. This CDR3 spans 14 amino acids. Germline V gene data show CDR1 as SGHTS and CDR2 as YDEGEE. Trimming at V came to 3 bases and at J to 3 bases, leaving 2 bases not matched to a gene. The CDR3 reads CASSYGTGEETQYF. The CDR3 coding sequence is TGTGCCAGCAGCTACGGGACAGGGGAAGAGACCCAGTACTTC.

The V gene is TRBV10-3, the J gene TRBJ2-3, with 8 bases that match TRBD2. In germline, CDR1 is ENHRY, CDR2 SYGVKD. V lost 7 bases to trimming and J lost 4 bases; unmatched junction nucleotides: 13. There are 16 residues in the CDR3. CDR3 sequence (DNA): TGTGCCATCAAAGGACTAGCTCGGGGGAGAGCAGATACGCAGTATTTT. This translates into CAIKGLARGRADTQYF.

The chain carries TRBV29-1 and TRBJ2-2; 7 nucleotides align to TRBD2. From germline, CDR1 is SQVTM and CDR2 ANQGSEA. CDR3 size: 14 residues. V was clipped by 4 bases and J by 6 bases; unmatched bases: 8. In nucleotides, the CDR3 is TGCAGCGTTGGAGAAACTAGCGAGCCCGGGGAGCTGTTTTTT. This encodes CSVGETSEPGELFF.

The J gene is TRBJ2-7, the V gene TRBV18; D is perhaps TRBD2 (6 bases). Germline loops: CDR1 KGHSH, CDR2 LQKENI. The CDR3 sequence is 18 residues long. With 1 base removed from V and 2 bases from J, the gap between germline ends came to 21 bases. Written as DNA, the CDR3 is TGTGCCAGCTCACCACGCATCTGGGAGGTGGGTAACGCCTACGAGCAGTACTTC. Its translation: CASSPRIWEVGNAYEQYF.

The chain combines TRBV5-1 with TRBJ1-1, with TRBD1 matching 12 bases. Germline values: CDR1 SGHRS, CDR2 YFSETQ. CDR3 length equals 15 residues. Trimming removed 3 bases from V and 7 bases from J; junction bases left unmatched: 7. The chain's CDR3 is CASSWEGQGAVEAFF. The CDR3 bases are TGCGCCAGCAGCTGGGAGGGACAGGGGGCCGTTGAAGCTTTCTTT.

As for this clone: The same CDR3 also results from other DNA sequences found in this sample. The CDR3 loop is CASSLAQGGRETQYF. The CDR3 coding sequence is TGCGCCAGCAGCTTGGCTCAAGGGGGAAGGGAGACCCAGTACTTC. The gene calls are TRBV5-1 and TRBJ2-5, with a possible D match to TRBD1 (6 bases). Trimming took 0 bases from V and 5 from J, leaving 14 bases between them. The CDR3 runs to 15 residues. The germline gives CDR1 SGHRS, CDR2 YFSETQ.

The rearrangement links TRBV27 to TRBJ1-5; weak D call: TRBD1 (5 bases). V was clipped by 7 bases and J by 9 bases, with 16 bases between them. Per germline, CDR1 MNHEY and CDR2 SMNVEV (reference sequence). The CDR3 consists of 13 residues. The DNA of the CDR3 is TGTGCCAGCAAAGACAGAGAATCAGGGCCCCAGCATTTT. Translated, it gives CASKDRESGPQHF.

The rearrangement links TRBV7-2 to TRBJ2-7; 11 bases map to TRBD2. The germline V gene encodes CDR1 SGHTA and CDR2 FQGNSA. The CDR3 is 15 residues long. The V and J ends lost 5 bases and 4 bases, in that order; junction bases with no gene match: 7. The CDR3 loop is CASSRGLAGFYEQYF. The CDR3 nucleotides are TGTGCCAGCAGCCGCGGACTAGCGGGTTTTTACGAGCAGTACTTC.

The J gene is TRBJ2-7, the V gene TRBV19, with 10 bases that match TRBD2. CDR1 and CDR2 (germline): LNHDA, SQIVND (reference sequence). The trim removed 5 bases at V and 1 base at J, leaving 8 bases unmatched. The CDR3 loop spans 16 amino acids. CDR3 DNA sequence: TGTGCCAGTAGTGTCCCGTCACTAGCGGGGTCCTACGAGCAGTACTTC. Protein product: CASSVPSLAGSYEQYF.

The chain has TRBV28 and TRBJ2-5; 10 bases are shared with TRBD2. Germline V lookup: CDR1 MDHEN, CDR2 SYDVKM. The CDR3 contains 18 residues. The junction had 21 bases not matched to a gene; V was cut back by 4 bases and J by 10 bases. The CDR3 DNA sequence: TGTGCCAGCAGTTCAGGTTGGACTAGCGGAGCCCGCAATGCTATCCAGTACTTC. It encodes CASSSGWTSGARNAIQYF.

On this clone: This sample also contains other DNA sequences that code for the same CDR3. The chain links TRBV6-6 to TRBJ2-7, with TRBD2 matching 7 bases. The CDR3 runs to 13 residues. In germline, CDR1 is MNHNY, CDR2 SVGAGI (reference sequence). With 6 bases clipped from V and 0 bases from J, the junction kept 2 bases outside the gene matches. DNA of the CDR3: TGTGCCAGCAGGGGCGGGAGCTCCTACGAGCAGTACTTC. It is translated as CASRGGSSYEQYF.

The chain has TRBV27 and TRBJ1-4; a weak D match, TRBD1 (6 bases). V lost 6 bases to trimming and J lost 5 bases, with 16 bases between them. The CDR3 sequence is 15 residues long. Germline CDR1 and CDR2: MNHEY and SMNVEV (reference sequence). In DNA form, the CDR3 reads TGTGCCAGCAGCTCCCTGGGGGGCTTAAATGAAAAACTGTTTTTT. Its translation: CASSSLGGLNEKLFF.

The table lists this clone with a few counts. In the same sample, other DNA sequences code for this CDR3. The chain combines TRBV2 with TRBJ1-2; D gene unclear. CDR3 length equals 13 residues. Germline CDR1 SNHLY, CDR2 FYNNEI. V lost 4 bases to trimming and J lost 0 bases, with 6 bases between them. CDR3 sequence: CASSGPANYGYTF. The CDR3, as DNA: TGTGCCAGCAGTGGCCCAGCTAACTATGGCTACACCTTC. The full variable domain, its missing parts supplied by reference TRBV2 and TRBJ1-2, is EPEVTQTPSHQVTQMGQEVILRCVPISNHLYFYWYRQILGQKVEFLVSFYNNEISEKSEIFDDQFSVERPDGSNFTLKIRSTKLEDSAMYFCASSGPANYGYTFGSGTRLTVV.

This clone was seen once. The chain has TRBV28 and TRBJ1-2; perhaps TRBD1 as D (6 bases). V was clipped by 6 bases and J by 4 bases, with 15 bases between them. The CDR3 has 14 residues. Germline V gene lookup returns CDR1 MDHEN and CDR2 SYDVKM. This CDR3 reads CASRLPGQLYGYTF. In DNA form, the CDR3 reads TGTGCCAGCAGATTACCGGGACAACTCTATGGCTACACCTTC.

V is TRBV19 and J is TRBJ2-3; D is unresolved. V was cut by 5 bases and J by 3 bases, with 6 bases left in between. The CDR3 length is 12 residues. Germline V gives CDR1 LNHDA, CDR2 SQIVND (reference sequence). The CDR3 protein is CASSFGTDTQYF. The CDR3 DNA sequence: TGTGCCAGTAGTTTTGGGACAGATACGCAGTATTTT.

In this sample, this clone turned up once. At the DNA level, this CDR3 is encoded by other sequences in the same sample as well. V usage is TRBV7-7 and J usage is TRBJ2-1; 11 bases align to TRBD2. The CDR3 totals 15 residues. In germline, CDR1 is SSHAT, CDR2 FNYEAQ (reference sequence). Losses at the gene ends were 5 bases for V and 5 bases for J; bases not matched to a gene: 5. The CDR3 protein is CASSLGTSGNNEQFF. The CDR3 bases are TGTGCCAGCAGCCTCGGGACTAGCGGAAACAATGAGCAGTTCTTC.

The chain recombines TRBV4-2 with TRBJ2-1; 7 nucleotides match TRBD2. Germline values: CDR1 LGHNA, CDR2 YNFKEQ. V was clipped by 2 bases and J by 4 bases; unmatched bases: 11. The CDR3 is 17 residues long. The CDR3, as DNA: TGTGCCAGCAGCCAATACAAGGGCGGGAGTGCTTACAATGAGCAGTTCTTC. This gives the protein CASSQYKGGSAYNEQFF.

The CDR3 loop is CASSQGGAKDEQYF. For the CDR3, the DNA is TGTGCCAGCTCTCAAGGGGGGGCGAAGGACGAGCAGTACTTC. This sequence joins TRBV18 and TRBJ2-7, with D possibly being TRBD2 (7 bases). Per the germline V gene, CDR1 is KGHSH and CDR2 is LQKENI. The CDR3 is 14 residues long. Trimming shortened V by 6 bases and J by 5 bases, and 17 bases separated the two germline ends.